By its share, the clone carrying this T cell receptor beta chain is medium-sized. Its antigen is not known. The data belong to a study of liver allograft versus peripheral blood T cells. Overall study context: The authors compared T cell receptor repertoires in transplanted livers with recipients' peripheral blood repertoires. Study-level results: There were reportedly differences between T cell receptor repertoires inside liver allografts and those in peripheral blood.

TCRdb itself ran the reads through MiXCR, one entry per CDR3 protein. The sample consists of some 9,000 distinct CDR3 sequences, approximately 16% of them appearing once. Germline CDR1 MNHNY, CDR2 SVGAGI (reference sequence). The CDR3 length is 14 residues. V dropped 7 bases and J dropped 3 bases, with 12 bases sitting between them. This TCR was sampled from a human patient who had a liver transplant. A share of the T cells may be of graft donor origin. This sequence joins TRBV6-6 and TRBJ1-4; no clear D. The CDR3 DNA reads as TGTGCCAGCACCGACAACGGTGCTAATGAAAAACTGTTTTTT. This codes for CASTDNGANEKLFF.